This T cell receptor (beta chain) was documented in a study of T cell repertoires in cytomegalovirus infection. The CDR3 length is 14 residues. Germline CDR1 is MGHRA and CDR2 is YSYEKL. Overall study results and limits: The ex vivo response was dominated by HLA-C-restricted CMV-specific TCR beta clonotypes.

TCRdb ran MiXCR on the reads and lists one entry per CDR3 protein. The sample has hundreds of thousands of distinct CDR3 sequences; roughly 30% are singletons. With respect to this clonotype: Antigen unknown. A read error is likely, as this CDR3 ends without the conserved phenylalanine or tryptophan.

The receptor comes from a human donor in good health (CMV status not recorded). Some clones in this sample may be carry-over from other donors' samples. Sequences were obtained from PBMCs. The V and J genes are TRBV4-1 and TRBJ1-3; D unresolved. DNA for the CDR3: TGCGCCAGCAGCAAAGAACGGGCCCGCGTCACCATATATTTG. Its protein is CASSKERARVTIYL.